These 6 T cell receptor beta chains share one sample of origin, sequenced in a study of T cells in Graves' hyperthyroidism and ophthalmopathy. Researchers took RNA transcripts and amplified the TCR beta CDR3 regions from them. With the HTBI primer set, the TCR CDR3 went through a first round of RT-PCR. TCRdb reprocessed the multiplex PCR reads via MiXCR and lists one record per CDR3 protein. The data contain 500,000 to 750,000 distinct CDR3 sequences, 15% to 19% of them singletons. What was sequenced was blood. Every receptor here comes from a woman between 25 and 40 years old with Graves' hyperthyroidism.

The chain employs TRBV2 and TRBJ2-3; 10 bases agree with TRBD2. Germline CDR1 SNHLY, CDR2 FYNNEI. V shed 4 bases, J shed 1 base, and the junction held 2 bases outside the gene matches. The CDR3 has 15 amino acids. The CDR3 nucleotides are TGTGCCAGCAGTGGGACTAGCGGTGGCACAGATACGCAGTATTTT. This encodes CASSGTSGGTDTQYF.

This clonotype was counted at least ten times. The chain combines TRBV30 with TRBJ1-1; D is unresolved. Looked up from germline, CDR1 is GTSNPN and CDR2 is SVGIG (reference sequence). Trimming removed 0 bases from V and 1 base from J, with 12 bases in between. This CDR3 is built from 15 residues. The CDR3 here is CAWSVLMFRNTEAFF. The CDR3 DNA sequence: TGTGCCTGGAGTGTACTCATGTTTCGGAACACTGAAGCTTTCTTT. Filled out from reference TRBV30 and TRBJ1-1, the complete variable domain reads SQTIHQWPATLVQPVGSPLSLECTVEGTSNPNLYWYRQAAGRGLQLLFYSVGIGQISSEVPQNLSASRPQDRQFILSSKKLLLSDSGFYLCAWSVLMFRNTEAFFGQGTRLTVV.

DNA of the CDR3: TGTGCCAGCAGAGGGAAAGAGGGTGAAAAACTGTTTTTT. Its translation is CASRGKEGEKLFF. The rearrangement uses TRBV6-2 or TRBV6-3 and TRBJ1-4; D ambiguous. Germline CDR1 is MNHEY and CDR2 is SVGEGT. Trimming pared 6 bases from V and 7 bases from J, leaving 12 bases between. CDR3 length: 13 residues.

In this sample, this clonotype turned up many times. CDR3 residues: CASSQEIHRDRVYNEQFF. CDR3 bases: TGTGCCAGCAGCCAAGAAATTCACCGGGACAGGGTCTACAATGAGCAGTTCTTC. The chain links TRBV3-1 to TRBJ2-1, with 9 bases fitting TRBD1. Trimming took 0 bases from V and 3 from J; bases not matched to a gene: 9. There are 18 residues in the CDR3. The germline gives CDR1 LGHDT, CDR2 YNNKEL (reference sequence).

This clonotype was observed a handful of times. This sequence joins TRBV12-3 or TRBV12-4 and TRBJ2-1; 8 bases are shared with TRBD2. Losses at the gene ends were 6 bases for V and 0 bases for J; bases not matched to a gene: 7. The CDR3 is 16 amino acids. The CDR3 coding sequence is TGTGCCAGCAGGTCTCTACTAGCGGACTCCTACAATGAGCAGTTCTTC. The encoded protein is CASRSLLADSYNEQFF.

This clonotype was detected many times. The chain has TRBV12-3 or TRBV12-4 and TRBJ2-1, with D perhaps matching TRBD2 (7 bases). The CDR3 is 14 residues long. The V end was cut by 11 bases, the J end by 5 bases, with 19 bases between. The CDR3 DNA reads as TGTGCCTGTGGGGGGCTAGCGGACAACAATGAGCAGTTCTTC. Encoded protein: CACGGLADNNEQFF.